What follows is one T cell receptor beta chain and its context. Its cognate antigen is unknown. Germline assignment: CDR1 DFQATT and CDR2 SNEGSKA (reference sequence). The CDR3 consists of 13 residues. This sample was taken from a study of blood T cells in healthy people across ages. Study-wide results and caveats: Donor CMV status, an unknown factor, possibly confounded changes in expanded clonotypes. Older individuals had lower TCR beta diversity per million T cells (the decline was roughly linear). Long-lived donors exceeded aged donors in naive CD4+ cells and diversity.

Alongside a J-beta primer mix, a sample-barcoded 5' primer served in a second PCR lasting about 6 to 12 cycles. TCRdb ran MiXCR on the 5' RACE reads and lists one entry per CDR3 protein. The data contain more than 650,000 distinct CDR3 sequences, approximately 22% of them singletons. The receptor was derived from a man between 65 and 79 years old in good health. Source material: blood. The chain couples TRBV20-1 to TRBJ2-5; TRBD1 is a possible D gene (6 bases). The DNA matches TRBJ2-7 better at its end, which makes the J call doubtful. The chain's CDR3 is CSAKNREDNEQYV. In DNA, the CDR3 is TGCAGTGCAAAAAACAGGGAAGATAACGAGCAGTACGTC.